These 5 T cell receptor beta chains came from one sample sequenced in a study of CD8 T cells in ankylosing spondylitis. Each CDR3 protein is one row after TCRdb ran MiXCR on the 5' RACE reads. The table includes 150,000 to 250,000 distinct CDR3 sequences, roughly 13% detected once. Sequenced input: blood, either unsorted or a sorted T cell fraction (not recorded which). These TCRs come from a male donor with ankylosing spondylitis or in good health (not recorded which).

This clonotype turned up a few times. The chain employs TRBV4-1 and TRBJ2-1; 8 bases agree with TRBD2. Germline V CDR1 and CDR2: MGHRA, YSYEKL. CDR3 size: 15 residues. Trimming at V came to 1 base and at J to 6 bases, leaving 5 bases not matched to a gene. The CDR3 protein is CASSQGSGGLNEQFF. Here the CDR3 DNA reads TGCGCCAGCAGCCAAGGAAGCGGGGGCCTCAATGAGCAGTTCTTC.

The chain uses TRBV6-1 and TRBJ1-5; D uncertain. V was clipped by 0 bases and J by 4 bases, with 10 bases between them. The CDR3 covers 15 residues. Germline V gene data show CDR1 as MNHNS and CDR2 as SASEGT. CDR3 sequence reads: CASSEALWGNQPQHF. The CDR3 region has the DNA TGTGCCAGCAGTGAAGCGCTTTGGGGTAATCAGCCCCAGCATTTT.

This clonotype was seen only a few times. This chain uses TRBV13 with TRBJ1-2, with D possibly TRBD1 on 6 matching bases. The CDR3 extends over 16 amino acids. Trimming shortened V by 4 bases and J by 6 bases, and 21 bases separated the two germline ends. The germline V gene encodes CDR1 PRHDT and CDR2 FYEKMQ (reference sequence). CDR3 sequence (DNA): TGTGCCAGCAGCTCATGGGACATCCTTGAAGGGAATGGCTACACCTTC. It yields the protein CASSSWDILEGNGYTF.

This clonotype has at least ten counts. The chain couples TRBV15 to TRBJ2-5; D remains ambiguous. Trimming left V 4 bases short and J 4 bases short, with 13 bases between. Looked up from germline, CDR1 is LNHNV and CDR2 is YYDKDF (reference sequence). This CDR3 spans 14 amino acids. The CDR3 DNA reads TGTGCCACCAGCAATGGGGAAGAGACAGAGACCCAGTACTTC. This encodes CATSNGEETETQYF.

This clonotype occurred a few times. V usage is TRBV27 and J usage is TRBJ2-7, with 10 positions matching TRBD1. Germline CDR1 and CDR2: MNHEY and SMNVEV (reference sequence). The ends lost 5 bases at V and 6 bases at J; junction bases unmatched: 7. This CDR3 spans 14 amino acids. This CDR3 is CASSPGQGVGEQYF. Written as DNA, the CDR3 is TGTGCCAGCAGTCCAGGACAGGGGGTGGGCGAGCAGTACTTC.